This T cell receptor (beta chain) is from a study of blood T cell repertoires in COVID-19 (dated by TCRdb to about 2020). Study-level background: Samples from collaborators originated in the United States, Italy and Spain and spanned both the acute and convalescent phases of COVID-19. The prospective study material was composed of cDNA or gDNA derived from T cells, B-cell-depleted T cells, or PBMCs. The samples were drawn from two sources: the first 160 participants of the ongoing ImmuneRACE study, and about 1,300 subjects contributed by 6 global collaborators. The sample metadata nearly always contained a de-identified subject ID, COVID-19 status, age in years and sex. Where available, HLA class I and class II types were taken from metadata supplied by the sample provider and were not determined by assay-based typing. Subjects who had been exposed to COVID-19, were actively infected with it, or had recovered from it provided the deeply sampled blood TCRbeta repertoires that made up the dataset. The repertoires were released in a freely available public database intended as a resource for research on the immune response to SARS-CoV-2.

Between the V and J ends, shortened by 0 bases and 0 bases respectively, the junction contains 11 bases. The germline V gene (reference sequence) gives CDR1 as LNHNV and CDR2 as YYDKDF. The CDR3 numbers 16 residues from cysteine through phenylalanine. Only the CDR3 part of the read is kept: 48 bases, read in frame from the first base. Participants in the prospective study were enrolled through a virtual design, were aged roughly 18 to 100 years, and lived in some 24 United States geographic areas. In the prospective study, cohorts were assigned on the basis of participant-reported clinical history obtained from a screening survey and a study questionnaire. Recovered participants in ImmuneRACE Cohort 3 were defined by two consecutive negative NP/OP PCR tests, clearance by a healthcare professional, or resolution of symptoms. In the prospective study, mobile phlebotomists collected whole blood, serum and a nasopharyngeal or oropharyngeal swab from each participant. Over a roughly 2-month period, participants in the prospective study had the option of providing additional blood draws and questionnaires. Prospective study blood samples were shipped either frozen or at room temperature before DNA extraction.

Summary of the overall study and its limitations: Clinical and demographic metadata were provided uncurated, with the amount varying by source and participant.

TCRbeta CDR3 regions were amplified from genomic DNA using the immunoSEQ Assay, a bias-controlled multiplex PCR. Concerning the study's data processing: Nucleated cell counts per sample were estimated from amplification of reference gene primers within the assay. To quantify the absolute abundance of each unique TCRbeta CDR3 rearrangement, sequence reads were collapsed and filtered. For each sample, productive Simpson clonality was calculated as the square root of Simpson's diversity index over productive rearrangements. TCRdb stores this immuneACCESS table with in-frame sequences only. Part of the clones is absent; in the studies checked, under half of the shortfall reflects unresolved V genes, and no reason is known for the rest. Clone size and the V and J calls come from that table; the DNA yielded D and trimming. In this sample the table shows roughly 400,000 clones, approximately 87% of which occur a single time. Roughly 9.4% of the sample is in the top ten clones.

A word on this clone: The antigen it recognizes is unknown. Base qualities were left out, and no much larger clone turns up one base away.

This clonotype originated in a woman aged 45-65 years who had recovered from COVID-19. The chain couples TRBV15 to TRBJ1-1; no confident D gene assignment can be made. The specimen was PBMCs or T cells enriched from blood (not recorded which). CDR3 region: CATSRDRGRVNTEAFF. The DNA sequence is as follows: TGTGCCACCAGCAGAGATAGAGGCAGAGTGAACACTGAAGCTTTCTTT.